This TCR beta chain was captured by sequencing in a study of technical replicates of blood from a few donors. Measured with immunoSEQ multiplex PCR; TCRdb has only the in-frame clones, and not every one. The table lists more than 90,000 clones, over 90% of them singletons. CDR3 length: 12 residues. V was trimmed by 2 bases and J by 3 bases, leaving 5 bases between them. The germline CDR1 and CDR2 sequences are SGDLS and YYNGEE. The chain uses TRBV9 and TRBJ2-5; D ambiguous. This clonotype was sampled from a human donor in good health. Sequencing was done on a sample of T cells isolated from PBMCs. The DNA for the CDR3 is TGTGCCAGCAGCGTGAGAGAAGAGACCCAGTACTTC. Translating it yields CASSVREETQYF.